This entry features one TCR beta chain sequence. Its antigen is as yet unknown. The PCR used 60 Vbeta and 13 Jbeta primers. TCRdb's copy holds only in-frame clones and misses some; the assay was immunoSEQ multiplex PCR. There are under 200,000 clones in the sample; over 70% occur only once, and 2.5% to 3.5% lies in the top ten. The data stem from a study of cytomegalovirus exposure and HLA in healthy donors. Study-wide points: Diagnosis of cytomegalovirus status made by the classifier reportedly showed high specificity and sensitivity.

All donors participated as healthy donors of bone marrow. With 8 bases clipped from V and 5 bases from J, the junction kept 7 bases outside the gene matches. The germline gives CDR1 LNHDA, CDR2 SQIVND (reference sequence). The CDR3 has 13 amino acids. Sequences were obtained from PBMCs. This receptor was identified in a woman aged 45-59 years in good health and CMV-seropositive. The chain combines TRBV19 with TRBJ1-2; 8 bases align to TRBD1. CDR3 sequence: CASYGQGGYGYTF. CDR3 nucleotide sequence: TGTGCCAGTTATGGACAGGGAGGGTATGGCTACACCTTC.